This T cell receptor beta chain was sequenced during a study of CD8 T cells in ankylosing spondylitis. Study-wide results and limits: Reports of some motif variants in reactive arthritis synovial fluid and blood predate this one. A CD8+ phenotype characterized the disease-linked clones, which were relatively rare in peripheral blood.

V was trimmed by 5 bases and J by 7 bases, leaving 18 bases between them. Germline lookup yields CDR1 SGHVS and CDR2 FQNEAQ. The CDR3 spans 14 residues. Researchers built TCR beta libraries using quantitative 5'-RACE with molecular barcodes. TCRdb re-called the 5' RACE reads through MiXCR, storing one row per CDR3 protein. The sample contains 150,000 to 200,000 distinct CDR3 sequences, 13% of which appear only once. In regard to this clonotype: The antigen is unknown.

The sequence came from a female donor with ankylosing spondylitis or in good health (not recorded which). Sequencing was carried out using blood, either unsorted or a sorted T cell fraction (not recorded which). The chain has TRBV7-8 and TRBJ2-7; a possible D gene is TRBD2 (6 bases). CDR3 loop: CASSAAGRNLEQYF. CDR3 nucleotides: TGTGCCAGCAGCGCCGCGGGACGCAACCTGGAGCAGTACTTC.